In this sample, the clone carrying this T cell receptor (beta chain) turned up a few times. Its antigen is currently unknown. The data stem from a study of cytomegalovirus exposure and HLA in healthy donors. Whole-study findings and limits: Researchers catalogued under 200 TCR beta chains as cytomegalovirus-associated.

In germline, CDR1 is LNHDA, CDR2 SQIVND (reference sequence). This CDR3 has 15 amino acids. V lost 7 bases to trimming and J lost 0 bases, with 15 bases between them. It was with 60 Vbeta and 13 Jbeta primers that the PCR ran. Sequencing was performed with immunoSEQ multiplex PCR; in TCRdb, only in-frame clones are kept and a portion is missing. The table has about 150,000 clones, around 80% seen once. Sequencing used PBMCs. The clonotype was recovered from a woman in her forties in good health and CMV-seropositive. The V gene is TRBV19, the J gene TRBJ1-1; D uncertain. In nucleotides, the CDR3 is TGTGCCAGTACGTCGCGAAACCTCGTGAACACTGAAGCTTTCTTT. Translating gives CASTSRNLVNTEAFF.